This entry concerns a single TCR beta chain. As handled by the study authors: Using reference gene primer amplification, nucleated cell counts were estimated. Clones were sequenced by immunoSEQ multiplex PCR, and TCRdb holds only the in-frame ones, with some missing. The DNA was the basis for D and trimming; V, J and clone size are from that table. The sample has approximately 110,000 clones, around 84% seen once. The data belong to a study of blood T cell repertoires in COVID-19. Across the study: Italy, Spain and the United States were the sources of the convalescent and acute COVID-19 samples. T cells, B-cell-depleted T cells, or PBMCs supplied cDNA or gDNA.

CDR1 and CDR2 (germline): SGHTA, FQGNSA. Trimming removed 1 base from V and 3 bases from J, with 4 bases in between. The CDR3 is 12 residues long. The chain recombines TRBV7-2 with TRBJ2-7; D remains unclear. The sequence was collected from a man aged 35 to 55 with acute or convalescent COVID-19. The material sequenced was peripheral blood. Here the CDR3 reads CASSLGSYEQYF. The DNA of the CDR3 is TGTGCCAGCAGCTTAGGCAGCTACGAGCAGTACTTC.